This T cell receptor (beta chain) was observed in a study of shared clonotypes between healthy human individuals. As for the study in general: Each donor's CD4 naive and CD4 memory cells filled three plates apiece, CD8 naive two, and CD8 memory one.

Original processing notes: ImmunoSEQ supplied junction-only sequences lacking quality scores, so filtering was different. Profiled with immunoSEQ multiplex PCR; TCRdb holds only in-frame clones, not every one. The V and J calls and clone size come from that table; D and trimming were worked out from the DNA. Among some 500,000 clones, roughly 95% were seen once, and the ten largest hold about 0.059%. Study-level results: Generation probabilities were higher for clonotypes shared across all four sorted-subset donors than for unshared ones.

The investigators split CD4+ cells into a CD45RA+ naive subset and a CD45RA-negative memory subset. As concerns this clone: The antigen is unknown.

The CDR3 is 14 residues long. V shed 5 bases and J shed 0 bases, with 12 bases lying between them. Per germline, CDR1 SGHDT and CDR2 YYEEEE. This receptor was obtained from a woman aged 25-40 years in good health. The chain joins TRBV5-6 to TRBJ2-7; perhaps D is TRBD1 or TRBD2 (7 bases each). Sequenced input: naive CD4+ T cells sorted from blood. The subset here: CD45RA+ positively selected. For the CDR3, the DNA is TGTGCCAGCAGGGGAGGGGGCCGCTCCTACGAGCAGTACTTC. Translating it yields CASRGGGRSYEQYF. Variable domain in full (rest from reference TRBV5-6 and TRBJ2-7): DAGVTQSPTHLIKTRGQQVTLRCSPKSGHDTVSWYQQALGQGPQFIFQYYEEEERQRGNFPDRFSGHQFPNYSSELNVNALLLGDSALYLCASRGGGRSYEQYFGPGTRLTVT.